These T cell receptor beta chains were read from a single sample in a study of CD8 T cells in ankylosing spondylitis. Using its own MiXCR run on the 5' RACE reads, TCRdb lists one record per CDR3 protein. This table has approximately 340,000 distinct CDR3 sequences, roughly 15% appearing once. The sample comprised blood, either unsorted or a sorted T cell fraction (not recorded which). All receptors come from a male donor with ankylosing spondylitis or in good health (not recorded which). The CDR3 runs from the conserved cysteine through the conserved F or W. Each record gives: clone size, D gene, J gene, V gene, CDR3 protein, CDR3 DNA. The D gene is left open where the match is weak. Rows may omit the clone size; those that give it use once, few, many or a size class.

clone size: -; D gene: TRBD2; J gene: TRBJ2-1; V gene: TRBV20-1; CDR3 protein: CSARDGASGTYNEQFF; CDR3 DNA: TGCAGTGCTAGAGATGGGGCTAGCGGGACCTACAATGAGCAGTTCTTC
clone size: many; D gene: TRBD2; J gene: TRBJ2-1; V gene: TRBV10-3; CDR3 protein: CAISPIAGVVGNEQFF; CDR3 DNA: TGTGCCATCAGCCCGATAGCGGGAGTTGTCGGCAATGAGCAGTTCTTC
clone size: -; D gene: TRBD2; J gene: TRBJ2-5; V gene: TRBV29-1; CDR3 protein: CSVSGGLAGIQETQYF; CDR3 DNA: TGCAGCGTTTCCGGGGGACTAGCGGGCATCCAAGAGACCCAGTACTTC
clone size: few; D gene: TRBD1; J gene: TRBJ1-1; V gene: TRBV4-1; CDR3 protein: CASSQGRRQGNTEAFF; CDR3 DNA: TGCGCCAGCAGCCAAGGGAGACGACAGGGTAACACTGAAGCTTTCTTT
clone size: few; D gene: -; J gene: TRBJ1-3; V gene: TRBV6-8; CDR3 protein: CASSSGRSSGNTIYF; CDR3 DNA: TGTGCCAGCAGTTCCGGCAGGAGCTCTGGAAACACCATATATTTT
clone size: many; D gene: -; J gene: TRBJ1-2; V gene: TRBV5-1; CDR3 protein: CASSLVGFSLGYTF; CDR3 DNA: TGCGCCAGCAGCTTGGTAGGATTTAGCCTTGGCTACACCTTC
clone size: -; D gene: TRBD2; J gene: TRBJ2-2; V gene: TRBV11-2; CDR3 protein: CASSPAGTRSGELFF; CDR3 DNA: TGTGCCAGCAGCCCGGCCGGGACTAGATCCGGGGAGCTGTTTTTT
clone size: -; D gene: -; J gene: TRBJ2-7; V gene: TRBV5-1; CDR3 protein: CASSLGVDGPFEQYF; CDR3 DNA: TGCGCCAGCAGCTTGGGTGTTGACGGGCCCTTCGAGCAGTACTTC
clone size: -; D gene: TRBD1; J gene: TRBJ2-2; V gene: TRBV5-1; CDR3 protein: CASSLAGTGDTGELFF; CDR3 DNA: TGCGCCAGCAGCTTGGCCGGGACAGGGGACACCGGGGAGCTGTTTTTT
clone size: -; D gene: TRBD1; J gene: TRBJ1-1; V gene: TRBV4-2; CDR3 protein: CASGDRGWNTEAFF; CDR3 DNA: TGTGCCAGCGGGGACAGGGGATGGAACACTGAAGCTTTCTTT
clone size: few; D gene: TRBD2; J gene: TRBJ2-3; V gene: TRBV5-1; CDR3 protein: CASSPRLTSGGTDTQYF; CDR3 DNA: TGCGCCAGCAGCCCCCGCCTGACTAGCGGGGGCACAGATACGCAGTATTTT
clone size: -; D gene: TRBD1; J gene: TRBJ2-7; V gene: TRBV20-1; CDR3 protein: CSAQIFGTGGRKQYF; CDR3 DNA: TGCAGTGCACAAATATTCGGGACAGGGGGCAGGAAGCAGTACTTC
clone size: few; D gene: -; J gene: TRBJ2-2; V gene: TRBV15; CDR3 protein: CATSTGRRTGELFF; CDR3 DNA: TGTGCCACCAGCACCGGACGAAGGACCGGGGAGCTGTTTTTT
clone size: many; D gene: -; J gene: TRBJ2-2; V gene: TRBV3-1; CDR3 protein: CASSHGGTLNTGELFF; CDR3 DNA: TGTGCCAGCAGCCATGGGGGGACACTTAACACCGGGGAGCTGTTTTTT
clone size: few; D gene: -; J gene: TRBJ2-1; V gene: TRBV20-1; CDR3 protein: CSARALEGGASSYNEQFF; CDR3 DNA: TGCAGTGCTAGGGCCCTCGAAGGGGGTGCTAGCTCCTACAATGAGCAGTTCTTC
clone size: few; D gene: -; J gene: TRBJ1-2; V gene: TRBV6-1; CDR3 protein: CASIPSGYGYTF; CDR3 DNA: TGTGCCAGCATACCTTCGGGGTATGGCTACACCTTC
clone size: -; D gene: TRBD1; J gene: TRBJ2-7; V gene: TRBV29-1; CDR3 protein: CSVPGQGHYEQYF; CDR3 DNA: TGCAGCGTCCCGGGACAGGGTCACTACGAGCAGTACTTC
clone size: -; D gene: TRBD2; J gene: TRBJ2-2; V gene: TRBV29-1; CDR3 protein: CSVVLARNTGELFF; CDR3 DNA: TGCAGCGTTGTACTAGCGAGGAACACCGGGGAGCTGTTTTTT